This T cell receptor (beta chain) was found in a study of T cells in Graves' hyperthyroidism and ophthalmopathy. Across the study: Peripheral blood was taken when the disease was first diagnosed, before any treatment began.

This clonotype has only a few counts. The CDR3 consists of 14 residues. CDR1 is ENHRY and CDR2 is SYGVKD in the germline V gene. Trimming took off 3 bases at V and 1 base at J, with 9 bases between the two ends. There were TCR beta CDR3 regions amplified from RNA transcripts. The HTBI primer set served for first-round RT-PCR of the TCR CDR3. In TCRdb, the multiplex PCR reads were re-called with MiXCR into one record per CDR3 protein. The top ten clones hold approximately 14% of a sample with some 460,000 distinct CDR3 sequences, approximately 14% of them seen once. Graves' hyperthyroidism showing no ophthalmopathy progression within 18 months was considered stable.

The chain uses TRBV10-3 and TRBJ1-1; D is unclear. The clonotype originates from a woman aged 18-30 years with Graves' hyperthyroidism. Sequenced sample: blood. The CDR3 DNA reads TGTGCCATCAGTGATCCAGGAAAGAACACTGAAGCTTTCTTT. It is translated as CAISDPGKNTEAFF.